The entry below describes one T cell receptor (beta chain). Its antigen target is currently unknown. Given a much more abundant clone one base away, this may be a read error. This specimen belongs to a study of glioma-infiltrating T cells (dated by TCRdb to 2016 to 2018). About the study as a whole: Low-grade gliomas were WHO grade II oligodendrogliomas or astrocytomas, and glioblastomas were WHO grade IV tumors sampled at initial rather than recurrent diagnosis. Three low-grade glioma patients, roughly eight primary glioblastoma patients and three non-glioma patients contributing non-neoplastic brain tissue were included in the paired cohort. Blood libraries targeted roughly 4- to 10-fold sequencing coverage of about 920,000 peripheral T cells. To measure how far tissue and blood T-cell populations diverged, each tissue-infiltrating repertoire was compared against the peripheral blood repertoire of the same patient. Dexamethasone was administered to glioma patients for six or fewer days before surgery. The study sequenced TCR alpha- and beta-chain repertoires from glioma tissue, from non-neoplastic brain tissue and from matched peripheral blood mononuclear cells.

Study-level results and caveats: A signature set of shared blood CDR3 motifs marked patients with low tissue-blood divergence and was depleted in highly divergent patients. Group comparisons were based on small numbers of patients: three non-neoplastic, three low-grade glioma and eight glioblastoma patients. VJ-independent divergence between tissue and blood was below expectation in non-neoplastic patients but above expectation in all gliomas, especially low-grade gliomas. Only a very small number of CDR3 sequences turned up in both tissue and blood, a result put down to high CDR3 diversity combined with limited sampling.

Surgical brain or tumor specimens were cryofrozen in liquid nitrogen immediately after resection, and peripheral blood cells were collected concurrently. The cysteine opens and the phenylalanine closes a CDR3 of 17 amino acids. Only the CDR3 portion is preserved as DNA: 51 bases, with reading frame beginning at the first base. From a lookup of the germline V gene, CDR1 and CDR2 are MNHEY and SVGAGI. Here V drops 6 bases and J drops 0 bases, and the junction holds 8 bases not matched to any gene. TCR alpha and beta CDR3 regions were amplified with the iRepertoire nested amplicon-rescue multiplex PCR (arm-PCR) platform from RNA. The input for one-step reverse transcription and amplification was roughly 100-450 ng of either tissue mRNA or PBMC total RNA. After bead purification, a secondary multiplex PCR added Illumina adapters, and libraries were gel-purified between 200 and 400 bp. Internal 6-nucleotide barcodes were carried by the libraries and were used for demultiplexing. Libraries were sequenced on an Illumina MiSeq with 2x220 or 2x250 nucleotide paired-end reads. On the authors' methods: Paired reads were merged using FLASH 1.2.11 and were aligned to the GRCh37 human genome using BWA-MEM, after which TRA and TRB reads were extracted. For V and J assignment, an IMGT-derived reference of cassette sequences and CDR3 motifs that included pseudogenes was used. Three-frame translation of reads was performed, and productive CDR3s were defined as those with a C...FGXG motif and no stop codons. Unique combinations of V-J cassette pair and CDR3 amino acid sequence were defined as clonotypes. Reads were filtered by Hamming distance, thresholded by each sample's sequence error rate in mapped regions. The raw public reads went through TCRdb reprocessing: fastp at Q25, MiXCR clone calling, in-frame beta chains kept. Each CDR3 protein appears once, grouped with its most common genes and DNA. TCRdb's processing, not the authors' own work, is the source of the V and J calls. The sample data list approximately 400,000 distinct CDR3 sequences, and roughly 41% of these were observed just once. The ten largest make up around 12% of the sample.

The TCR comes from a human donor with low-grade glioma or glioblastoma, undergoing nonglioma brain surgery, or in good health (not recorded which). The V and J genes are TRBV6-5 and TRBJ1-5, with 10 junctional bases fitting TRBD1. The sequenced sample was glioma tissue, nonneoplastic brain tissue, or PBMCs (not recorded which). The CDR3 corresponds to CASRPGQGGSSNQPQHF. The nucleotide sequence is given as TGTGCCAGCAGGCCAGGACAGGGGGGAAGTAGCAATCAGCCCCAGCATTTT.